The source of this TCR beta chain is a study of spatial heterogeneity in lung cancer (dated by TCRdb to 2018 to 2020). Study-wide context: More beta-chain than alpha-chain transcripts were consistently detected, likely reflecting higher beta-chain transcript abundance. In the raw uncorrected reads, each unique combination of TCR and UMI appeared more than ten times on average. In non-small cell lung cancer, the study made a quantitative comparison of TCR alpha and beta repertoires among multiple tumor regions, matched nontumor lung and blood. TCR repertoire features were related to nonsynonymous mutation counts determined by whole-exome sequencing of tumor tissue. At surgery, both alpha and beta chains were TCR-sequenced in around 240 tumor regions, over 61 matched nontumor lung samples and some 60 PBMC samples.

The receptor library was made with 5' RACE. Sequencing took place on a NextSeq 500. The TCR library protocol attached a unique molecular identifier to each TCR cDNA molecule to allow correction of PCR and sequencing errors. From the authors' description of their analysis: Decombinator tools were used for TCR identification, UMI-based error correction and CDR3 extraction. Expanded TCRs were defined as those above a frequency of 2 per 1,000, corresponding to the top 1% of the tumor frequency distribution. Rényi diversity was computed with the R vegan package after subsampling each repertoire 100 times to 5,000 TCRs. CDR3 similarity networks were built from amino acid triplet string-kernel similarity, connecting CDR3s with pairwise similarity above 0.82. TCRdb trimmed the raw reads at Q25, called clones with MiXCR and kept productive beta chains. Entries that share a CDR3 protein sequence are merged under the most common genes and DNA. TCRdb, not the authors, supplied the V and J calls. The sample includes roughly 11,000 distinct CDR3 sequences, with over 15% observed a single time. The leading ten clones occupy around 52% of the sample.

The study at large found these results: Confirming at a functional level the hypothesis that regional TCRs recognize regional mutations was considered to require additional single-cell paired TCR alpha and beta sequencing. Ubiquitous expanded tumor TCRs showed up in blood more often at tumor resection than at routine follow-up.

Concerning this clonotype: It has no known antigen specificity. It has no much larger one-base neighbor in the sample; base qualities were not kept.

For this chain, trimming is 6 bases at the V end and 1 base at the J end, and the number of junction bases without a gene match is 4. The germline V gene sets CDR1 to SNHLY and CDR2 to FYNNEI. The CDR3 numbers 15 residues from cysteine through phenylalanine. The DNA shown is the 45-base CDR3, in frame from base 1. The sample's time point label, in plain terms: sample taken at primary tumor resection. For TCR sequencing, whole RNA was extracted from tumor and nontumor lung tissue, or from cryopreserved PBMC samples, and no cell sorting was done. Samples were obtained from roughly 72 patients with early-stage, untreated non-small cell lung cancer from the lung TRACERx cohort. Only patients for whom sufficient RNA was available from at least two tumor regions were selected for TCR sequencing.

The rearranged segments are TRBV2 and TRBJ2-1; 9 bases in the middle match TRBD2. The sequencing used PBMCs, collected at surgery. This TCR derives from a male donor with early-stage non-small cell lung cancer. The CDR3 sequence is CASRKTSGSYNEQFF. Read as DNA, the sequence is TGTGCCAGCAGAAAGACTAGCGGTTCCTACAATGAGCAGTTCTTC.